This paragraph covers one TCR beta chain sequence. Its binding antigen is unknown. Per-nucleotide qualities are absent, and no much larger clonotype sits a single base away. Using the deep immunoSEQ assay, TCR CDR3 regions were amplified from genomic DNA by multiplex PCR. Genomic DNA extracted from each cell subset was distributed evenly over all wells of several immunoSEQ 96-well plates, and each plate served as one replicate. For sorted subsets, approximately 210 ng of genomic DNA, equivalent to 25,000 to 35,000 T cell genomes, went into each replicate PCR. Purified libraries were quantified with a Qubit 3.0 fluorometer, sized on a Bioanalyzer 2100, and re-quantified with the KAPA Library Quantification kit. A separate single-read 150-cycle Illumina NextSeq 550 flow cell was used to sequence each immunoSEQ 96-well plate. On the authors' methods: Because the immunoSEQ output included only junctional sequences and no quality scores, the filtering could not be the same as the filtering used for full-length reads. To assign V/J genes and CDR3, sequences were annotated using PyIR, a Python wrapper for IgBLAST v1.9, with IMGT germline references. Reads with weak V/J assignments (E-value above 1e-6), missing CDR3, stop codons, out-of-frame junctions, or ambiguous translated residues were removed. V3J clonotypes were defined by identical inferred V gene, J gene, and CDR3 amino acid sequence. Percentage overlap between repertoires was computed as shared unique clonotypes divided by the size of the smaller repertoire. Richness of each repertoire was evaluated using RTK rarefaction, the Chao1 estimator, and Recon v2.1 estimates of unobserved clonotypes. OLGA was used to compute generation probabilities for all TCRbeta clonotypes that the gDNA method yielded from a handful of donors. Imported from immuneACCESS, the table was reduced by TCRdb to in-frame sequences with V and J called. These copies leave out some clones; in studies compared against another copy, an unresolved V gene accounts for under half, and the cause of the remainder is not known. V, J and clone size are those of that table, while D and trimming were read from the DNA. The sample data list over 1.5 million clones, and 95% to 99% of these were observed just once. Of the sample, around 0.47% is held by the ten largest clones.

A distance of 11 bases separates the germline ends of V and J, which lose 3 bases and 6 bases respectively. The germline V gene (reference sequence) gives CDR1 as WNHNN and CDR2 as SYGVQD. Reading from cysteine to phenylalanine, the CDR3 counts 13 amino acids. Of the read, only the CDR3 DNA is kept; its 39 bases are in frame from base 1. This specimen comes from a study of shared clonotypes between healthy human individuals (TCRdb year 2020). About the investigation overall: The cohort included three men and a couple of women between 18 and 49 years of age. Per donor, three plates each were used for CD4 naive and CD4 memory, two for CD8 naive, and one for CD8 memory. To estimate repertoire size and how much clonotype sharing occurs between individuals, the study deeply sequenced the blood TCR repertoires of a handful of healthy adults. Per donor, leukapheresis produced somewhere between about 0.94 and 8.9 billion PBMCs. Libraries were prepared and TCR repertoires were sequenced by different laboratories using diverse techniques, in order to increase sequencing depth and limit assay-specific biases.

Findings and caveats that apply to the study as a whole: Sampling was restricted to blood, and TCR repertoires in tissues likely differ from the TCR repertoires found in blood. The small number of donors limited the genetic and exposure-history diversity represented. Naive subsets generally had larger estimated clonotype richness than memory subsets did. Pairwise subsampling indicated that sequencing depth was expected to affect the degree of clonotype sharing among donors. Compared with non-shared clonotypes, clonotypes shared by all four sorted-subset donors had higher generation probabilities. Rarefaction of sorted-subset datasets indicated incomplete sequencing despite the large sequencing depth. Across four donors, approximately 5% of naive CD4, roughly 3.5% of naive CD8, about 2.3% of memory CD4, and over 0.35% of memory CD8 clonotypes were shared.

The donors were healthy, HIV-negative adults with no recently reported acute infections or vaccinations. Only Caucasian adults living in Nashville, Tennessee, USA were represented among the donors. CD4+ T cells were enriched through magnetic negative selection, after which naive cells were positively selected on CD45RA and the remaining negative fraction served as the memory subset. Blood was collected by leukapheresis, and PBMCs were isolated by Ficoll-Histopaque density gradient centrifugation and then cryopreserved in liquid nitrogen vapor phase. Analytical flow cytometry was used to check the purity and quantity of every magnetically sorted T cell population. Genomic DNA was isolated from every sorted fraction and measured by UV absorbance on a Nanodrop 2000c.

The sequence derives from a man younger than 45 in good health. This sequence uses TRBV10-1 and TRBJ2-5, with no D gene named confidently. Sample: naive CD4+ T cells sorted from blood. According to the study, the label for this sample's cell subset or site signals: CD45RA+ positively selected. The CDR3: CASSDYDTKTQYF. The DNA is TGCGCCAGCAGTGACTACGATACGAAGACCCAGTACTTC.